This record looks at one T cell receptor beta chain sequence and its context. The antigen this receptor binds is unknown. It has no much larger one-base neighbor in the sample; base qualities were not kept. Inclusive of the bounding cysteine and phenylalanine, the CDR3 is 14 residues long. The entry retains the CDR3 DNA only, 42 bases that are in frame from base 1. Taken from the germline V gene, the CDR1 and CDR2 loops are SQVTM and ANQGSEA. This sample is part of a study of regulatory T cells in long-lasting Graves disease (TCRdb year 2021). With regard to the full study: Patients with newly diagnosed Graves' disease had been on antithyroid drugs for under 3 months. The study took place in China and was registered as a clinical trial. This study used TCR sequencing and RNA sequencing of peripheral blood to compare persistent Graves' disease patients against newly diagnosed Graves' disease patients. A total of around 35 samples underwent TCR sequencing: approximately 13 from persistent and about 20 from newly diagnosed Graves' disease patients. Overall study results and their limits: Sequencing and analysis were limited to the TCR beta chain. Persistent disease showed preferential use of TRBV28, TRBJ1-2 and TRBJ2-5, whereas newly diagnosed disease favored TRBV20-1 and TRBJ2-1. Persistent Graves' disease patients showed lower TCR Shannon entropy and fewer highly expanded clones than newly diagnosed patients, suggesting clonal expansion. Patients with persistent disease shared more public clonotypes (about 2,900) than newly diagnosed patients did (around 1,000). Peripheral blood alone was examined, since thyroid tissue, which constituted the primary lesion, could not be accessed. The small sample size was acknowledged by the authors as a limitation that may reduce accuracy.

Receptors were amplified or captured by multiplex PCR. Sequencing was performed on an Illumina HiSeq 4000. iRepertoire HTBI primers and Arm-PCR amplification of CDR3 regions were used to construct TCR beta libraries. PCR products were gel purified before sequencing. In the paper's pipeline: Gene usage analysis of CDR3 amino acid clonotypes relied on the roughly 60 TRBV and about 15 TRBJ segments identified across samples. Filtered high-quality paired reads were merged into contigs using COPE and FqMerger. BLAST was used to align contigs to IMGT TRBV, TRBD and TRBJ reference genes, with CDR3 defined following IMGT. Any clonotype with a frequency above 0.1% was classified as a highly expanded clone. Shannon entropy served as the measure of repertoire diversity, while the Gini coefficient captured V-J evenness. Clonotypes shared by more than one individual were considered public. The public reads were reanalyzed by TCRdb: fastp trimming at Q25, MiXCR alignment, in-frame beta chains only. Here each entry gathers all rows of one CDR3 protein and keeps the most common genes and DNA. These V and J calls are TCRdb output, not the study's own analysis. The sample table contains some 500,000 distinct CDR3 sequences; only one count was recorded for more than 15% of them. The top ten clonotypes cover 25% of the sample.

Taken with the paper, the label for time point translates to: newly diagnosed GD, antithyroid drugs for less than 3 months. For both TCR sequencing and RNA sequencing, RNA was extracted from PBMCs in TRIzol. The diagnosis of Graves' disease followed American Thyroid Association guidelines. The patients came from an endocrinology department in Xi'an, China. Each patient gave approximately 9 milliliters of peripheral blood, collected in an EDTA anticoagulant tube. PBMCs were isolated by Ficoll Paque Plus density gradient separation without further T cell sorting. RNA quality was checked with an Agilent 2100 Bioanalyzer and agarose gel, and concentration with a NanoDrop 2000. The same data also contributed to another study, on T cells in Graves' hyperthyroidism and ophthalmopathy. The second study reports: Stable Graves' hyperthyroidism was defined as no progression to ophthalmopathy during 18 months of follow-up. Hyperthyroidism patients were newly diagnosed, had a disease duration of under 2 months, and were aged 18 to 65 years. Exclusion was applied to patients with uncontrolled infections, other autoimmune diseases, pregnancy or lactation. Diagnoses were established on the basis of clinical symptoms, serum thyroxine and TRAb, thyroid ultrasound, and orbital computed tomography. The TCR CDR3 was subjected to a first round of RT-PCR using the HTBI primer set and the Qiagen OneStep RT-PCR kit. Most expanded thyroid clonotypes (frequency above 0.001) were also detected in blood, suggesting blood repertoires may reflect thyroid immune responses. A model built on a 13 V-J signature distinguished ophthalmopathy from stable hyperthyroidism, reaching 85% to 90% sensitivity and 81.08% specificity in cross-validation and 80%/75% in testing. During validation, the model predicted progression to ophthalmopathy a median of approximately 6 months ahead of onset, with 60% to 71% sensitivity and 72% to 80% specificity. To identify TCR V-J signatures that set the groups apart, the researchers used a discovery cohort of more than 95 patients, made up of around 40 with Graves' ophthalmopathy and 57 with stable Graves' hyperthyroidism. Whether ophthalmopathy could be predicted prospectively was tested in an independent validation cohort made up of approximately 19 hyperthyroidism patients plus 17 patients who later progressed to ophthalmopathy. The 85 to 100 discovery patients were divided at random into training and test sets in a 7:3 ratio. In addition, the study compared T-cell repertoires in thyroid tissue and in blood from over 5 Graves' hyperthyroidism patients. Once sampling was done, hyperthyroidism patients were given methimazole at a starting dose of 30 mg daily, whereas ophthalmopathy patients were given high-dose intravenous methylprednisolone. Libraries were constructed in a second round of multiplex PCR, after which size selection and purification were carried out. Sequencing of the libraries was done on an Illumina HiSeq2000 using paired-end 100 bp reads. SOAPnuke was used to process the raw data, with reads discarded if the reads contained adapters or uncalled bases, had a mean Phred below 15, or lacked an exact constant-primer or identifier match. High-quality paired reads were merged with COPE v1.2.5, and unique nucleotide sequences were defined as clonotypes. Clonotypes were aligned to IMGT TRBV, TRBD and TRBJ reference segments using MiTCR v1.1. The analysis included only V-J combinations with a frequency above 0.0001, which together covered about 99% of the repertoires. The TCS score was defined as the ratio of F50 (clonal expansion) to E x V (chaos), calculated using BLOSUM62-based TCRdist between CDR3 peptides within each V-J. Welch's t-statistics and random forest reduced approximately 520 V-J features to 13, which were used in a naive Bayes classifier (R e1071). Sample size was not statistically predetermined, and blinding of investigators to group allocation was not performed. TCR Vbeta CDR3 sequencing of 135 peripheral blood samples (around 45 ophthalmopathy, about 80 hyperthyroidism and approximately 17 progressor patients) is reported in the paper.

The V and J genes are TRBV29-1 and TRBJ2-1; possibly the D gene is TRBD2, per 7 matching bases. Matching the DNA end better, TRBJ2-5 makes the J call doubtful. The clonotype comes from a woman aged 35-60 years with Graves disease. Donor details come from another sample of the same person, matched by shared clones. Sequenced material: peripheral blood mononuclear cells (PBMCs), taken at new diagnosis, from a patient treated with antithyroid drugs. CDR3 protein: CSAEGGGARETQYF. In nucleotide form, the sequence is TGCAGCGCTGAGGGTGGGGGGGCGCGTGAGACCCAGTACTTC.